This note documents a single T cell receptor beta chain sequence. RNA extraction was followed by reverse transcription into cDNA, which acted as the sequencing template. Assay used: immunoSEQ multiplex PCR; TCRdb lists only in-frame clones, some missing. Here the sample spans more than 95,000 clones, roughly 41% being singletons. J lost 8 bases, V lost 4 bases, and 7 bases had no gene match. The CDR3 covers 12 residues. CDR1 SQVTM and CDR2 ANQGSEA come from the germline V gene. Peripheral blood samples and lesional scalp punch biopsies were obtained from alopecia areata patients. This specimen comes from a study of CD8+ T cells in alopecia areata.

This TCR derives from a human donor with alopecia areata. This rearrangement joins TRBV29-1 to TRBJ1-2; 7 bases are a match to TRBD1. Sequencing was done on a sample of CD4+ T cells sorted from blood. The DNA for the CDR3 is TGCAGCGTTGTAGGGGGCGCGTTCGGCTACACCTTC. Translation gives CSVVGGAFGYTF.